Below, one TCR beta chain is given with its context. Its matching antigen is unknown. The CDR3 length is 12 residues. Trimming shortened V by 1 base and J by 2 bases, and 2 bases separated the two germline ends. Germline V gene sequence: CDR1 MGHDK, CDR2 SYGVNS. The data were taken from a study of cytomegalovirus exposure and HLA in healthy donors. Healthy bone marrow donors supplied every sample. Findings and caveats of the study: Later on, a genetic analysis was performed. It linked a missense variant in DCLRE1C with V- and J-gene trimming of TCR beta. In a later analysis, common viral pathogens appeared linked to several of the most significant clusters.

The PCR had 60 Vbeta and 13 Jbeta primers. Assay used: immunoSEQ multiplex PCR; TCRdb lists only in-frame clones, some missing. The sample yields more than 140,000 clones, roughly 80% seen once. Sequencing was performed on PBMCs. This rearrangement joins TRBV25-1 to TRBJ2-5; no clear D. This TCR derives from a man in his forties or fifties in good health and CMV-seronegative. CDR3 nucleotide sequence: TGTGCCAGCAGTGAATCTCAAGAGACCCAGTACTTC. As protein: CASSESQETQYF.